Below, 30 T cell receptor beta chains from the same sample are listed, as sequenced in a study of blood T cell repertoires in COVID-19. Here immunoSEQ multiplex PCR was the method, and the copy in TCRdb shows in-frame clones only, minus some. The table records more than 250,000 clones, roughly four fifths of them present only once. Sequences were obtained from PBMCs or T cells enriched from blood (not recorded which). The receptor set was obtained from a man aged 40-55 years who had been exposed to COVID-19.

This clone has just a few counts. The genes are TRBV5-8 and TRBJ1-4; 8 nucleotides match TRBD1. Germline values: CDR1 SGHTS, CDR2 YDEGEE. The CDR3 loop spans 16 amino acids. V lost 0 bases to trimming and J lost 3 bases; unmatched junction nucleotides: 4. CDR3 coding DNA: TGTGCCAGCAGCTTGGGCGACAGGGGATCTAATGAAAAACTGTTTTTT. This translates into CASSLGDRGSNEKLFF.

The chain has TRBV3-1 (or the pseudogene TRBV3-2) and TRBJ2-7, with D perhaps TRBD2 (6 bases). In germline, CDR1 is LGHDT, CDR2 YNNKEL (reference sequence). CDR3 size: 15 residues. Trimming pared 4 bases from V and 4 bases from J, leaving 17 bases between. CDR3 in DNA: TGTGCCAGCAGCCTTACGGGGGTGGGAGGATACGAGCAGTACTTC. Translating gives CASSLTGVGGYEQYF.

The CDR3 nucleotides read TGCGCCAGCAGCTTGCCAGCGCCCGGTTACGAGCAGTACTTC. It translates to CASSLPAPGYEQYF. The chain combines TRBV5-1 with TRBJ2-7; D call uncertain. CDR1 and CDR2 from the germline V gene are SGHRS and YFSETQ. The CDR3 consists of 14 residues. Deletions cut 1 base from V and 4 bases from J, with 12 bases between.

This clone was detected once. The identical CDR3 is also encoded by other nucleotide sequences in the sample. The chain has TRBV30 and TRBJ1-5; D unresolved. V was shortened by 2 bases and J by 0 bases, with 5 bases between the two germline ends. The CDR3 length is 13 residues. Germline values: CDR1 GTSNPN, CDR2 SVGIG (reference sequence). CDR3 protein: CAWSRYSNQPQHF. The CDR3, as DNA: TGTGCCTGGAGTCGGTATAGCAATCAGCCCCAGCATTTT.

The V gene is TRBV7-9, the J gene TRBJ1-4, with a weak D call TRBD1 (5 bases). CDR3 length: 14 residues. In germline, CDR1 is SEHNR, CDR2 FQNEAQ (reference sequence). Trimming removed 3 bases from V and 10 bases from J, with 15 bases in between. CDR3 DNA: TGTGCCAGCAGCTTGGAGCGGGGGGGGACAAAACTGTTTTTT. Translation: CASSLERGGTKLFF.

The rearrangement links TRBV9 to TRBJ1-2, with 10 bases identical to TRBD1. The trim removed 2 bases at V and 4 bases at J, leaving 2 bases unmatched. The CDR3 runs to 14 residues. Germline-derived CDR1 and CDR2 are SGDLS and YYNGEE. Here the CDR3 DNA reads TGTGCCAGCAGCGTCGGGACAGGGGTCTATGGCTACACCTTC. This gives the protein CASSVGTGVYGYTF. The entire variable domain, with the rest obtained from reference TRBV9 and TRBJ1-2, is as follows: DSGVTQTPKHLITATGQRVTLRCSPRSGDLSVYWYQQSLDQGLQFLIQYYNGEERAKGNILERFSAQQFPDLHSELNLSSLELGDSALYFCASSVGTGVYGYTFGSGTRLTVV.

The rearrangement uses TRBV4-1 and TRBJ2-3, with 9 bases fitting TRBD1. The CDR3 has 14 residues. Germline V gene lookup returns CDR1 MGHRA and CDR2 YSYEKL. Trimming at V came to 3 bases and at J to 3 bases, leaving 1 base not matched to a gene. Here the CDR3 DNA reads TGCGCCAGCAGCCAGACAGGGGGAACAGATACGCAGTATTTT. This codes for CASSQTGGTDTQYF.

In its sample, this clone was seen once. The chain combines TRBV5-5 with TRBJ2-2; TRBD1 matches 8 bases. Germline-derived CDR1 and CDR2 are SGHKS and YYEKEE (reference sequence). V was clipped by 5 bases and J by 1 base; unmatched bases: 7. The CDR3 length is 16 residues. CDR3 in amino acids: CASSPLGQGNTGELFF. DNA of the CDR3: TGTGCCAGCAGTCCTCTTGGACAGGGGAACACCGGGGAGCTGTTTTTT.

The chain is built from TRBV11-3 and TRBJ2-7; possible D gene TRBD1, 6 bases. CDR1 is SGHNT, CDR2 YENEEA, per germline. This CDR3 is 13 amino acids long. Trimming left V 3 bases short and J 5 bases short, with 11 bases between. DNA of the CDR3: TGTGCCAGCAGCTTGAACAGGGTAAACGAGCAGTACTTC. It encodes CASSLNRVNEQYF. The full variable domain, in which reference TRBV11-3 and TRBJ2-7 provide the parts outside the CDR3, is EAGVVQSPRYKIIEKKQPVAFWCNPISGHNTLYWYLQNLGQGPELLIRYENEEAVDDSQLPKDRFSAERLKGVDSTLKIQPAELGDSAVYLCASSLNRVNEQYFGPGTRLTVT.

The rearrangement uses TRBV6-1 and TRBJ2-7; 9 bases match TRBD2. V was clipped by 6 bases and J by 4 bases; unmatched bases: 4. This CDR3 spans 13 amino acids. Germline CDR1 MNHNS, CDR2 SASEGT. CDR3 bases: TGTGCCAGCAGGATAGCGGGAGTTTACGAGCAGTACTTC. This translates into CASRIAGVYEQYF.

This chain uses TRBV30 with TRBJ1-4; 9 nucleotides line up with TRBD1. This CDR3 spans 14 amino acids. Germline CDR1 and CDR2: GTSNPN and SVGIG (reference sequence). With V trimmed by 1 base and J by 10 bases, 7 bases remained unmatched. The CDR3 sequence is CAWSGGTGFGKLFF. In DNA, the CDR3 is TGTGCCTGGAGTGGTGGGACAGGGTTCGGAAAACTGTTTTTT.

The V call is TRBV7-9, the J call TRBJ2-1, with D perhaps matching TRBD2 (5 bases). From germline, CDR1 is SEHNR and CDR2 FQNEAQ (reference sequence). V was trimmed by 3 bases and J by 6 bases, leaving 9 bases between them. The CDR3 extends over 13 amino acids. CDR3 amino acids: CASSLSGPNEQFF. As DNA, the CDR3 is TGTGCCAGCAGCTTGAGCGGACCCAATGAGCAGTTCTTC.

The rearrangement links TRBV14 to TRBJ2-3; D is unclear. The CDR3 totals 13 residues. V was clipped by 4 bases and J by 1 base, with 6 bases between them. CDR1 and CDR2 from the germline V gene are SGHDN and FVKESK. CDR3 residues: CASSLVGTDTQYF. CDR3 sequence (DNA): TGTGCCAGCAGCCTTGTAGGCACAGATACGCAGTATTTT.

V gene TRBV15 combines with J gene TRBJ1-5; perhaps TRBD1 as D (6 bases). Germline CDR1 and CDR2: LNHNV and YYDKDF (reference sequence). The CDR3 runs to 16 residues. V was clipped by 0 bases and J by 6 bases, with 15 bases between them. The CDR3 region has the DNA TGTGCCACCAGCAGAGATCAAAGGGGGGGGAGTCAGCCCCAGCATTTT. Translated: CATSRDQRGGSQPQHF.

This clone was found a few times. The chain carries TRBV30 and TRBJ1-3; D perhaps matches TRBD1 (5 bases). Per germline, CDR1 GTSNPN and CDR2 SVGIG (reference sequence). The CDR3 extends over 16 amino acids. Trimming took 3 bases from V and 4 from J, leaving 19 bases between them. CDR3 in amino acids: CAWRPAVAGMGNTIYF. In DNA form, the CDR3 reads TGTGCCTGGAGGCCGGCCGTCGCAGGGATGGGAAACACCATATATTTT.

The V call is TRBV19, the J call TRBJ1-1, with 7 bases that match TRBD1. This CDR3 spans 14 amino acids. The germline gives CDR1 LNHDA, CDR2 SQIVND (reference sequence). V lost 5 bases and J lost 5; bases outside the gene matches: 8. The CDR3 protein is CASSGYRGGTEAFF. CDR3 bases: TGTGCCAGTAGTGGATACAGGGGTGGGACTGAAGCTTTCTTT.

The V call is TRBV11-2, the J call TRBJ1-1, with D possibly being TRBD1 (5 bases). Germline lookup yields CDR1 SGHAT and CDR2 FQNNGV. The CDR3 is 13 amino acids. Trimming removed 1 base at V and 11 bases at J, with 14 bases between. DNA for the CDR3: TGTGCCAGCAGCTTAGTCGCGGGACCAGAGGCTTTCTTT. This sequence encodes CASSLVAGPEAFF.

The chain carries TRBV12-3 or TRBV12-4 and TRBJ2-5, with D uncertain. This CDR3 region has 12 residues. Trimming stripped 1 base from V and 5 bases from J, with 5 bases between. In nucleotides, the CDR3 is TGTGCCAGCAGTTTAGGTCGGGAGACCCAGTACTTC. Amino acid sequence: CASSLGRETQYF.

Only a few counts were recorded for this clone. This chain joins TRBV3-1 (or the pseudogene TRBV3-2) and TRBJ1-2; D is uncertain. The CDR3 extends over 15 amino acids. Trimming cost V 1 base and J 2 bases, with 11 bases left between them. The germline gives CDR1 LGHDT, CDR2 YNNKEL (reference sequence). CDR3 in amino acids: CASSQGLSGNYGYTF. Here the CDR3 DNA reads TGTGCCAGCAGCCAAGGTCTTAGCGGCAACTATGGCTACACCTTC.

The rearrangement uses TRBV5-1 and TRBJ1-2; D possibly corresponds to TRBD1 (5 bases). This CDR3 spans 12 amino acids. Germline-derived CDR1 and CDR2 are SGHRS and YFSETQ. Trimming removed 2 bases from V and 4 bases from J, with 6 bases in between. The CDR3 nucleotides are TGCGCCAGCAGCTTTGACAGCTATGGCTACACCTTC. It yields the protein CASSFDSYGYTF.

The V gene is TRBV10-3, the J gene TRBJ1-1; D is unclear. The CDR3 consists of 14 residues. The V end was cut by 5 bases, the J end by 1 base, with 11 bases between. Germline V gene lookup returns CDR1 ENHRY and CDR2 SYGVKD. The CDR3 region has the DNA TGTGCCATCAGTTGGACCGAGGGGAACACTGAAGCTTTCTTT. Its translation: CAISWTEGNTEAFF.

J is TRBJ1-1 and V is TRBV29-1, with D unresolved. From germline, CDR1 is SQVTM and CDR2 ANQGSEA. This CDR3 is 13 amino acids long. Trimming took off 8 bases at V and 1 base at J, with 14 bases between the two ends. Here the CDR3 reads CSPLFEGNTEAFF. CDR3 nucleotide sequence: TGCAGCCCCCTCTTTGAGGGGAACACTGAAGCTTTCTTT.

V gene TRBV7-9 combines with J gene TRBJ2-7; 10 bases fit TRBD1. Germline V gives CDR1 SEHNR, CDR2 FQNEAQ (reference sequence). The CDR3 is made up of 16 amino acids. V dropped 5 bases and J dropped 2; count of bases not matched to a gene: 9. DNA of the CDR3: TGTGCCAGCAGCCCAAAGGGACAGGGGTTCCCCTACGAGCAGTACTTC. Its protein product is CASSPKGQGFPYEQYF.

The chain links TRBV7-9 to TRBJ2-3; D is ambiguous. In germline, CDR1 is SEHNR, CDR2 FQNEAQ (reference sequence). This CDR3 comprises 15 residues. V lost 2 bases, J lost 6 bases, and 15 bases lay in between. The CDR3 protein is CASSLSSGVSDTQYF. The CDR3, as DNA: TGTGCCAGCAGCTTATCGTCAGGTGTTTCGGATACGCAGTATTTT.

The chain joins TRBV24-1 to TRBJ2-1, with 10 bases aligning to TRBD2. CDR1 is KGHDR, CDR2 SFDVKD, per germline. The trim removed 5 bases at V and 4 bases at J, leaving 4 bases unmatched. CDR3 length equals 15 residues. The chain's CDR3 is CATSGKRGGYNEQFF. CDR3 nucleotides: TGTGCCACCAGTGGGAAGCGGGGGGGGTACAATGAGCAGTTCTTC.

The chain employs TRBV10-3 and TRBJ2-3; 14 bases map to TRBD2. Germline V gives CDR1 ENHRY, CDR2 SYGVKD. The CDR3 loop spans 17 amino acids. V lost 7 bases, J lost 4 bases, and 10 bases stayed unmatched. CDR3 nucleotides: TGTGCCATCATGGCAGGACTAGCGGGAGGTCCGGCAGATACGCAGTATTTT. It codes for CAIMAGLAGGPADTQYF.

CDR3 in DNA: TGTGCCAGCAGCTCGCCCGGGACTTTTTTTGAGCAGTTCTTC. Its translation is CASSSPGTFFEQFF. The rearrangement joins TRBV6-5 to TRBJ2-1; TRBD2 might be the D (6 bases). The CDR3 extends over 14 amino acids. Trimming left V 6 bases short and J 9 bases short, with 18 bases between. The germline V gene has CDR1 MNHEY and CDR2 SVGAGI.

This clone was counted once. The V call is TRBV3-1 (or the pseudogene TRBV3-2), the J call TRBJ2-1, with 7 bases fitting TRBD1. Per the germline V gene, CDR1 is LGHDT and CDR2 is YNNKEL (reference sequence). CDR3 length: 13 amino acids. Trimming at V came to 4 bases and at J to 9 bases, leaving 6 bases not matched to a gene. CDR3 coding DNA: TGTGCCAGCAGCCGACAGGGAGAGGCTGAGCAGTTCTTC. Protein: CASSRQGEAEQFF.

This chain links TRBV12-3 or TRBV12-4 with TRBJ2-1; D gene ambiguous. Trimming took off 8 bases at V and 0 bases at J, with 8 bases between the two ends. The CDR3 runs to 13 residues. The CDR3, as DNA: TGTGCCAGCCAGGCAGGCTCCTACAATGAGCAGTTCTTC. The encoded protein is CASQAGSYNEQFF.

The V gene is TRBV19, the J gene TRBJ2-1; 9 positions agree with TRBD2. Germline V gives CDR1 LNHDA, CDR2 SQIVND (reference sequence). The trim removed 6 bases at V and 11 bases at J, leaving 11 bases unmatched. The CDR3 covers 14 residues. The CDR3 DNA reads TGTGCCAGTAGCCCATCCCTAGCGGGGCTAAAGCAGTTCTTC. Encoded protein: CASSPSLAGLKQFF.